Reported below is one T cell receptor (beta chain). The target antigen is unknown. The source of the sample is a study of early T cells in non-severe SARS-CoV-2 infection. Study information: Bulk RNA isolated from unsorted whole blood underwent sequencing; chains were not paired. Study-level findings and limits: VDJdb-based annotation leaned toward anti-spike CD8 responses and missed private and CD4 specificities.

TCRdb recomputed calls from the 5' RACE reads with MiXCR, one row per CDR3 protein. Counted here are around 37,000 distinct CDR3 sequences, 8% to 9.5% occurring once; the ten biggest clones make up roughly an eighth. The CDR3 length is 14 residues. V lost 2 bases and J 9 bases, leaving 15 bases between the germline ends. Per the germline V gene, CDR1 is SSHAT and CDR2 is FNYEAQ (reference sequence). This sequence joins TRBV7-7 and TRBJ2-3, with no clear D. Sequencing used whole blood. This TCR was recovered from an adult who was a healthcare worker with PCR-confirmed SARS-CoV-2 infection or an uninfected control (not recorded which). The CDR3 DNA sequence: TGTGCCAGCAGCTTATTGGGCGCAAGTGACACGCAGTATTTT. It is translated as CASSLLGASDTQYF.